This T cell receptor (beta chain) is drawn from a study of CD8+CD57+ T cells in acquired aplastic anemia. Study information: Quantities of DNA derived from sorted CD4+ and CD8+ cells averaged around 3.2 ug.

The ends were cut back, 5 bases at V and 4 bases at J, with 10 bases in the middle. The CDR3 has 13 residues. Germline V gene lookup returns CDR1 KGHDR and CDR2 SFDVKD. TCR beta VDJ and CDR3 were profiled, and genomic DNA was the template. A single record per CDR3 protein comes from TCRdb applying MiXCR to the reads. The sample lists a few hundred thousand distinct CDR3 sequences; roughly 50% were seen once. The sample was sorted CD4+, CD8+, or CD8+CD57+ T cells (not recorded which) from PBMCs. The gene calls are TRBV24-1 and TRBJ1-2; D is unresolved. This sequence was found in a human donor with severe aplastic anemia or a healthy control (not recorded which). The CDR3 protein is CATSGEGLYGYTF. DNA of the CDR3: TGTGCCACCAGTGGGGAGGGCCTCTATGGCTACACCTTC.